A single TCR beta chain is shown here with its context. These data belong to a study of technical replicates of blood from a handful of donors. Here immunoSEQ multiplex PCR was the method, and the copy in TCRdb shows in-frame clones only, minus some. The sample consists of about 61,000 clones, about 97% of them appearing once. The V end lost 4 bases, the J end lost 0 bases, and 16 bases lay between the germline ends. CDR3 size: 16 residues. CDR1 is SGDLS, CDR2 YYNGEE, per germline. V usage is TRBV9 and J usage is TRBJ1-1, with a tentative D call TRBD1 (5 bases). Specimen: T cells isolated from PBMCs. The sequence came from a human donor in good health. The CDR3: CASSPEDRGMNTEAFF. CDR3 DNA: TGTGCCAGCAGCCCAGAGGATCGGGGGATGAACACTGAAGCTTTCTTT.